The clone carrying this T cell receptor beta chain came up many times. This specimen comes from a study of human T cells and chemical hapten exposure. TCRdb called the RACE reads again in MiXCR, with one record for every CDR3 protein. This table has around 57,000 distinct CDR3 sequences, approximately 11% appearing once. Time point in this sample: patch test 1, 2 weeks after DPC sensitization. Treatment specified: therapeutic diphenylcyclopropenone sensitization with weekly scalp DPC. Unfractionated whole blood served as the source for total RNA extraction. V lost 5 bases, J lost 1 base, and 11 bases lay in between. CDR3 length equals 14 residues. Germline-derived CDR1 and CDR2 are SGHAT and FQNNGV.

This TCR came from a woman aged 40 to 49 with alopecia areata. Some clones in this sample may be carry-over from other donors' samples. The sequencing here drew on whole blood, taken in connection with sensitization to the hapten diphenylcyclopropenone (DPC). The rearrangement links TRBV11-2 to TRBJ1-1; D may be TRBD1 (5 bases). This chain's CDR3 is CASSLGLPNTEAFF. The DNA for the CDR3 is TGTGCCAGCAGCCTGGGACTGCCGAACACTGAAGCTTTCTTT. Using reference TRBV11-2 and TRBJ1-1 for the parts outside the CDR3, the full variable domain is EAGVAQSPRYKIIEKRQSVAFWCNPISGHATLYWYQQILGQGPKLLIQFQNNGVVDDSQLPKDRFSAERLKGVDSTLKIQPAKLEDSAVYLCASSLGLPNTEAFFGQGTRLTVV.